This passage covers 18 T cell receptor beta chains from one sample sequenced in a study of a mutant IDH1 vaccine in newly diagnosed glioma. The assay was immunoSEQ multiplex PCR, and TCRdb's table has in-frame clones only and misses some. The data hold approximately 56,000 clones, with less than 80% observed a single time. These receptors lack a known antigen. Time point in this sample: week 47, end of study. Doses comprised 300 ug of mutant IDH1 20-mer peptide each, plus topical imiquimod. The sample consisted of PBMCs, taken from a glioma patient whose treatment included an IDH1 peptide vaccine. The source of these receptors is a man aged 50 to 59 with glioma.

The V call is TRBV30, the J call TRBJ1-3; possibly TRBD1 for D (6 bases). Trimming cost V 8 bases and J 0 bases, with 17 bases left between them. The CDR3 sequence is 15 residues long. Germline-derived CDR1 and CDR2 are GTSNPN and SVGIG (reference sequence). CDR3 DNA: TGTGCCGGAACCGGGACACCGGACTCTGGAAACACCATATATTTT. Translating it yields CAGTGTPDSGNTIYF.

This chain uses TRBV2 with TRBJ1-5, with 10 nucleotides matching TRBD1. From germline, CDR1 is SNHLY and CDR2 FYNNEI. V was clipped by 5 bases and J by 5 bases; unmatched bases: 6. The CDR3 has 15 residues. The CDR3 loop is CASSLDRGLDQPQHF. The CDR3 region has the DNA TGTGCCAGCAGTCTTGACAGGGGGCTAGATCAGCCCCAGCATTTT.

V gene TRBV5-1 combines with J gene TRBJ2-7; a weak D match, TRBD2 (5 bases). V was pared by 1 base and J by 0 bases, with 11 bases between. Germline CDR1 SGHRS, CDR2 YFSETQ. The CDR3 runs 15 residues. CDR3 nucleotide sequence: TGCGCCAGCAGCTTGTTGGGAGCCTCCTCCTACGAGCAGTACTTC. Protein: CASSLLGASSYEQYF.

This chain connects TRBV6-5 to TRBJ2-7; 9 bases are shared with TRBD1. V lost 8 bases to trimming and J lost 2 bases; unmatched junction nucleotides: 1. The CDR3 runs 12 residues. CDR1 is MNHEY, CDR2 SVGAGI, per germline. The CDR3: CASGTGTYEQYF. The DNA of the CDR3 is TGTGCCAGCGGGACAGGGACCTACGAGCAGTACTTC.

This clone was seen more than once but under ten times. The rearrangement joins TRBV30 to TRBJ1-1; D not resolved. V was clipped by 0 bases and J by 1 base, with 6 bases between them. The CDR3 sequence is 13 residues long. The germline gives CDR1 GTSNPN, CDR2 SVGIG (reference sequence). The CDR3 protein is CAWSVLRNTEAFF. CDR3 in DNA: TGTGCCTGGAGTGTACTCAGGAACACTGAAGCTTTCTTT.

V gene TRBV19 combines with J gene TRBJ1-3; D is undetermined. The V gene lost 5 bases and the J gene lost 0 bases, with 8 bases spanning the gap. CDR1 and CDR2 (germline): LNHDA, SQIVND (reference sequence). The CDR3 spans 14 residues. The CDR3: CASSQPSSGNTIYF. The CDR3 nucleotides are TGTGCCAGTAGTCAACCCTCCTCTGGAAACACCATATATTTT.

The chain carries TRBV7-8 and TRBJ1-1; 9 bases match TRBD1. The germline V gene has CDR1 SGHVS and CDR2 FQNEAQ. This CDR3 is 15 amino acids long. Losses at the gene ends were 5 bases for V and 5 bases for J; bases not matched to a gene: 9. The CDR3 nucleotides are TGTGCCAGCAGCCCTAAACAGGGGGCTTCAACTGAAGCTTTCTTT. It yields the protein CASSPKQGASTEAFF.

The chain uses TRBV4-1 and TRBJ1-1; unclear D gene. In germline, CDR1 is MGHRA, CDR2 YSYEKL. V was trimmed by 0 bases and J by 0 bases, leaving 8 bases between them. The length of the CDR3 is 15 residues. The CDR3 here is CASSQERAMNTEAFF. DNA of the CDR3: TGCGCCAGCAGCCAAGAAAGGGCCATGAACACTGAAGCTTTCTTT.

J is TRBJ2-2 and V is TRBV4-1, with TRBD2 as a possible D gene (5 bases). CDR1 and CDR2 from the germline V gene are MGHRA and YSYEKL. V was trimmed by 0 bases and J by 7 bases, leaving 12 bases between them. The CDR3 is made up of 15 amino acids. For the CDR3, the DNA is TGCGCCAGCAGCCAAGATCGGGGTAGCGTCGGGGAGCTGTTTTTT. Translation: CASSQDRGSVGELFF.

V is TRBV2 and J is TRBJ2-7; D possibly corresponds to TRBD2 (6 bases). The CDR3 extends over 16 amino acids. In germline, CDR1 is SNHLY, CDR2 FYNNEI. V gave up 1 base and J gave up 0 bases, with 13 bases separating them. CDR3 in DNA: TGTGCCAGCAGTGAAGAGGCGGGACGGAACTCCTACGAGCAGTACTTC. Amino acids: CASSEEAGRNSYEQYF.

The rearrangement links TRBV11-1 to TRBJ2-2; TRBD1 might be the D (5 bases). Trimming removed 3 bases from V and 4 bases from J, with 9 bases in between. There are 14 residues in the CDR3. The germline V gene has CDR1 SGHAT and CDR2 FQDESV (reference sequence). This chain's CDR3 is CASSLLRGTGELFF. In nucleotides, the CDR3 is TGTGCCAGCAGCTTGCTAAGGGGCACCGGGGAGCTGTTTTTT. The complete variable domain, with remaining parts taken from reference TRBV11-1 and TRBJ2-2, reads EAEVAQSPRYKITEKSQAVAFWCDPISGHATLYWYRQILGQGPELLVQFQDESVVDDSQLPKDRFSAERLKGVDSTLKIQPAELGDSAMYLCASSLLRGTGELFFGEGSRLTVL.

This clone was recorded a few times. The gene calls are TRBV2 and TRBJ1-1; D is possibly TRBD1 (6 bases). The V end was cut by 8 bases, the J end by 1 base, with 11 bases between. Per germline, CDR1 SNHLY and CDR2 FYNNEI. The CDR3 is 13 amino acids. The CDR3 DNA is TGTGCCAGCGGAGGGGGGGGGAACACTGAAGCTTTCTTT. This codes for CASGGGGNTEAFF. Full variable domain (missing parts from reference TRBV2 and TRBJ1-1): EPEVTQTPSHQVTQMGQEVILRCVPISNHLYFYWYRQILGQKVEFLVSFYNNEISEKSEIFDDQFSVERPDGSNFTLKIRSTKLEDSAMYFCASGGGGNTEAFFGQGTRLTVV.

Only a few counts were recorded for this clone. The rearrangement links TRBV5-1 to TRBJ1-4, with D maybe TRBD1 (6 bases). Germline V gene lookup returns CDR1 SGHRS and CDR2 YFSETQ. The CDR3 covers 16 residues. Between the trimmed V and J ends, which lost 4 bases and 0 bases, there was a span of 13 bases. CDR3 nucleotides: TGCGCCAGCAGCGAAGGACAGTCTGCAACTAATGAAAAACTGTTTTTT. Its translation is CASSEGQSATNEKLFF.

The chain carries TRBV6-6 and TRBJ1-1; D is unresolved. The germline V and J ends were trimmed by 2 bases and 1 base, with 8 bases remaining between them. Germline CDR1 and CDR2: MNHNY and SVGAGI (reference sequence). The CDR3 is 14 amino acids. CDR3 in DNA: TGTGCCAGCAGTTACAGGACTGAGAACACTGAAGCTTTCTTT. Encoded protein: CASSYRTENTEAFF.

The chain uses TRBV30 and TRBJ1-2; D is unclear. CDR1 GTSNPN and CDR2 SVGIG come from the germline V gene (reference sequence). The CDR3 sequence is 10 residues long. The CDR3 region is CANLNYGYTF. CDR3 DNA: TGTGCAAACCTTAACTATGGCTACACCTTC.

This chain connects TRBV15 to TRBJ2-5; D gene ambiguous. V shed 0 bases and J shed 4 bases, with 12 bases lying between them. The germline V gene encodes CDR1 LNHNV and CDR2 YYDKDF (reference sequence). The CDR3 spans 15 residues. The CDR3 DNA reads TGTGCCACCAGCAGAGATGGGATTGTCCGAGAGACCCAGTACTTC. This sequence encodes CATSRDGIVRETQYF. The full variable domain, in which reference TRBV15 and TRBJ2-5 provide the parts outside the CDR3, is DAMVIQNPRYQVTQFGKPVTLSCSQTLNHNVMYWYQQKSSQAPKLLFHYYDKDFNNEADTPDNFQSRRPNTSFCFLDIRSPGLGDTAMYLCATSRDGIVRETQYFGPGTRLLVL.

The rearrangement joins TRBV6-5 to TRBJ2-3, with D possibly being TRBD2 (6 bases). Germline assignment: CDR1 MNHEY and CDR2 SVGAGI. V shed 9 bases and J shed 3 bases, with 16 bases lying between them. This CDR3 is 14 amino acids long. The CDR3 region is CASSGGLGTDTQYF. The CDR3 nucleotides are TGTGCCAGTAGCGGAGGCCTGGGGACAGATACGCAGTATTTT.

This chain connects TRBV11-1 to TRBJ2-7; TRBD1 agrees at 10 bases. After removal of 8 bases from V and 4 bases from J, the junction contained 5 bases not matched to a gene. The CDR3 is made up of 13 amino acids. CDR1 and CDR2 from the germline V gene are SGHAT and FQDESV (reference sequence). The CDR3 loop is CASEDRGRYEQYF. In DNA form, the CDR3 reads TGTGCCAGCGAAGACAGGGGGCGTTACGAGCAGTACTTC.